A single sample gave rise to the 13 T cell receptor beta chains below, sequenced in a study of T-cell memory formation after mild COVID-19. TCRdb processed the 5' RACE reads anew with MiXCR; each CDR3 protein has one entry. The data show just under 550,000 distinct CDR3 sequences, over 20% seen once. The sequencing input was PBMCs or a T cell subset sorted from them (not recorded which). The receptors were sampled from an adult woman who had mild COVID-19 (a few samples of this study predate the infection). Cell type and time point are not known.

This clonotype was seen a few times. The genes are TRBV20-1 and TRBJ1-5; TRBD1 agrees at 7 bases. This CDR3 is 14 amino acids long. V lost 3 bases to trimming and J lost 6 bases; unmatched junction nucleotides: 8. Germline loops: CDR1 DFQATT, CDR2 SNEGSKA (reference sequence). CDR3 sequence (DNA): TGCAGTGCTAGCCAAGACAGGGAGGGTCAGCCCCAGCATTTT. It translates to CSASQDREGQPQHF.

This clonotype appeared a few times. This sequence joins TRBV3-1 and TRBJ2-5, with TRBD2 matching 9 bases. Germline trimming cut 5 bases from V and 1 base from J; bases unmatched to any gene: 8. Germline V lookup: CDR1 LGHDT, CDR2 YNNKEL (reference sequence). The CDR3 is made up of 16 amino acids. The CDR3 loop is CASSYASGTSQETQYF. The CDR3 DNA follows: TGTGCCAGCAGCTACGCTAGCGGGACTAGCCAAGAGACCCAGTACTTC.

This clonotype was seen more than once but under ten times. V usage is TRBV6-2 or TRBV6-3 and J usage is TRBJ1-1, with D perhaps TRBD1 (6 bases). The CDR3 is made up of 13 amino acids. CDR1 and CDR2 (germline): MNHEY, SVGEGT. The ends were cut back, 6 bases at V and 7 bases at J, with 15 bases in the middle. Written as DNA, the CDR3 is TGTGCCAGCAGCCACGGACAGAACTATGAAGCTTTCTTT. Its protein product is CASSHGQNYEAFF.

This clonotype was seen a handful of times. The chain carries TRBV6-6 and TRBJ2-1; 7 positions agree with TRBD1. J gave up 6 bases and V 8 bases, and 10 bases lay outside the gene matches. This CDR3 has 14 amino acids. Germline V gene sequence: CDR1 MNHNY, CDR2 SVGAGI (reference sequence). The CDR3: CASGARDRSNEQFF. The CDR3 DNA reads as TGTGCCAGCGGAGCCCGGGACAGAAGCAATGAGCAGTTCTTC.

This chain uses TRBV9 with TRBJ1-4; D gene unclear. Trimming removed 0 bases from V and 4 bases from J, with 10 bases in between. The germline V gene has CDR1 SGDLS and CDR2 YYNGEE. The CDR3 covers 15 residues. CDR3 protein: CASSVGQNLNEKLFF. In nucleotides, the CDR3 is TGTGCCAGCAGCGTAGGGCAGAACCTTAATGAAAAACTGTTTTTT.

The J gene is TRBJ2-7, the V gene TRBV29-1, with 10 bases that match TRBD1. CDR1 and CDR2 from the germline V gene are SQVTM and ANQGSEA. The CDR3 extends over 14 amino acids. Trimming removed 0 bases from V and 4 bases from J; junction bases left unmatched: 3. CDR3 sequence (DNA): TGCAGCGTTGAAGACAGGACAGGGGGTTACGAGCAGTACTTC. Its protein product is CSVEDRTGGYEQYF.

The chain couples TRBV12-3 or TRBV12-4 to TRBJ2-2; 8 nucleotides match TRBD1. The CDR3 sequence is 15 residues long. V shed 6 bases, J shed 7 bases, and the junction held 10 bases outside the gene matches. For the CDR3, the DNA is TGTGCCAGCAGCCTAGGGCAGGGGGCAGGCGGGGAGCTGTTTTTT. This sequence encodes CASSLGQGAGGELFF.

J is TRBJ1-1 and V is TRBV29-1; no clear D. The CDR3 length is 14 residues. Trimming took 0 bases from V and 1 from J, leaving 9 bases between them. The V gene's germline CDR1 is SQVTM and CDR2 ANQGSEA. CDR3 DNA: TGCAGCGTTGAAGATAAGGGCCCGAACACTGAAGCTTTCTTT. It yields the protein CSVEDKGPNTEAFF.

This clonotype came up a few times. CDR3 residues: CASSPGPGEETQYF. The CDR3 coding sequence is TGCGCCAGCAGCCCTGGACCGGGAGAAGAGACCCAGTACTTC. V and J are TRBV4-1 and TRBJ2-5; a weak D match, TRBD2 (6 bases). CDR1 and CDR2 (germline): MGHRA, YSYEKL. Trimming stripped 4 bases from V and 3 bases from J, with 12 bases between. The CDR3 consists of 14 residues.

This clonotype was detected a few times. This chain links TRBV28 with TRBJ2-5; D is perhaps TRBD1 (6 bases). The CDR3 has 17 residues. V dropped 3 bases and J dropped 1 base, with 18 bases sitting between them. Per the germline V gene, CDR1 is MDHEN and CDR2 is SYDVKM. This chain's CDR3 is CASSLPPLDRLQETQYF. The CDR3 DNA follows: TGTGCCAGCAGTTTGCCACCTCTCGACAGGCTCCAAGAGACCCAGTACTTC.

The gene calls are TRBV7-2 and TRBJ2-2, with no clear D. V was cut by 6 bases and J by 6 bases, with 23 bases left in between. Germline lookup yields CDR1 SGHTA and CDR2 FQGNSA. The CDR3 covers 17 residues. The CDR3 spells CASRRAPRPRVSGELFF. The DNA for the CDR3 is TGTGCCAGCAGACGGGCCCCCCGGCCAAGGGTGTCCGGGGAGCTGTTTTTT.

The chain combines TRBV12-3 or TRBV12-4 with TRBJ1-1; 9 bases are a match to TRBD1. CDR3 size: 16 residues. Unmatched junction bases numbered 11, after V lost 7 bases and J lost 2 bases. The CDR3 loop is CASTAGTGRKNTEAFF. Written as DNA, the CDR3 is TGTGCCAGCACCGCCGGGACAGGGAGGAAAAACACTGAAGCTTTCTTT.

This chain joins TRBV6-5 and TRBJ1-1, with D possibly TRBD1 on 6 matching bases. The length of the CDR3 is 14 residues. Germline V gives CDR1 MNHEY, CDR2 SVGAGI. The ends were cut back, 3 bases at V and 2 bases at J, with 10 bases in the middle. CDR3: CASSYGQINTEAFF. For the CDR3, the DNA is TGTGCCAGCAGTTATGGACAGATAAACACTGAAGCTTTCTTT.